These T cell receptor beta chains were read from a single sample in a study of T cell changes during pregnancy in multiple sclerosis. The protocol was immunoSEQ multiplex PCR, while the TCRdb copy is restricted to in-frame clones and leaves out a portion. Altogether around 36,000 clones are present, more than 90% being singletons, with the ten largest covering around 1.2%. This sample comprised peripheral blood, obtained before pregnancy. The receptors come from a female donor with multiple sclerosis, enrolled in a pregnancy study. Both conserved end residues are part of each CDR3. A D gene is named only where the DNA matches it firmly. For some rows the clone size is stated as once, few or many, or as a class when expanded; others skip it.

D gene: NA; clone size: once; V gene: TRBV29-1; J gene: TRBJ1-4; CDR3 protein: CSVAEDGNEKLFF; CDR3 DNA: TGCAGCGTTGCGGAGGATGGGAATGAAAAACTGTTTTTT
D gene: TRBD2; clone size: NA; V gene: TRBV11-3; J gene: TRBJ2-2; CDR3 protein: CASSLELAGAGELFF; CDR3 DNA: TGTGCCAGCAGCTTAGAACTAGCGGGAGCCGGGGAGCTGTTTTTT
D gene: NA; clone size: NA; V gene: TRBV10-3; J gene: TRBJ1-2; CDR3 protein: CAIRGQSREKGYTF; CDR3 DNA: TGTGCCATCAGGGGGCAGTCAAGGGAAAAAGGCTACACCTTC
D gene: NA; clone size: NA; V gene: TRBV7-9; J gene: TRBJ2-5; CDR3 protein: CASSLSTGWQETQYF; CDR3 DNA: TGTGCCAGCAGCTTATCTACAGGTTGGCAAGAGACCCAGTACTTC
D gene: NA; clone size: NA; V gene: TRBV21-1; J gene: TRBJ2-7; CDR3 protein: CASSIGGQGYEQYF; CDR3 DNA: TGTGCCAGCAGCATCGGTGGGCAGGGCTACGAGCAGTACTTC
D gene: TRBD2; clone size: NA; V gene: TRBV5-4; J gene: TRBJ2-5; CDR3 protein: CASSPGGSGRVEETQYF; CDR3 DNA: TGTGCCAGCAGCCCAGGGGGTAGCGGGAGAGTGGAAGAGACCCAGTACTTC
D gene: NA; clone size: NA; V gene: TRBV11-2; J gene: TRBJ2-7; CDR3 protein: CASSLYLGGSYEQYF; CDR3 DNA: TGTGCCAGCAGCTTATATCTCGGGGGATCGTACGAGCAGTACTTC
D gene: TRBD2; clone size: NA; V gene: TRBV5-1; J gene: TRBJ2-1; CDR3 protein: CASSLRTSGVPTNEQFF; CDR3 DNA: TGCGCCAGCAGCCTACGGACTAGCGGGGTACCAACCAATGAGCAGTTCTTC
D gene: TRBD1; clone size: NA; V gene: TRBV5-4; J gene: TRBJ2-3; CDR3 protein: CASSLLWTGRTDTQYF; CDR3 DNA: TGTGCCAGCAGCCTATTGTGGACAGGGCGTACAGATACGCAGTATTTT
D gene: TRBD2; clone size: NA; V gene: TRBV7-9; J gene: TRBJ2-2; CDR3 protein: CASSTGLASAGELFF; CDR3 DNA: TGTGCCAGCAGCACGGGACTAGCGAGCGCCGGGGAGCTGTTTTTT
D gene: TRBD1; clone size: NA; V gene: TRBV7-2; J gene: TRBJ2-2; CDR3 protein: CASSLGQGPTGELFF; CDR3 DNA: TGTGCCAGCAGCTTGGGACAGGGTCCCACCGGGGAGCTGTTTTTT
D gene: NA; clone size: few; V gene: TRBV30; J gene: TRBJ1-1; CDR3 protein: CAWRTRSTEAFF; CDR3 DNA: TGTGCCTGGAGGACCCGGAGCACTGAAGCTTTCTTT
D gene: NA; clone size: NA; V gene: TRBV5-4; J gene: TRBJ2-7; CDR3 protein: CASSLVPDGSYEQYF; CDR3 DNA: TGTGCCAGCAGCTTGGTGCCAGACGGGTCCTACGAGCAGTACTTC
D gene: NA; clone size: NA; V gene: TRBV11-2; J gene: TRBJ2-5; CDR3 protein: CASSLGQVETQYF; CDR3 DNA: TGTGCCAGCAGCTTAGGCCAGGTGGAGACCCAGTACTTC
D gene: NA; clone size: NA; V gene: TRBV7-2; J gene: TRBJ2-5; CDR3 protein: CASGSETQYF; CDR3 DNA: TGTGCCAGCGGCTCGGAGACCCAGTACTTC
D gene: TRBD2; clone size: NA; V gene: TRBV28; J gene: TRBJ2-5; CDR3 protein: CASSLWTSGWQETQYF; CDR3 DNA: TGTGCCAGCAGTTTATGGACTAGCGGGTGGCAAGAGACCCAGTACTTC
D gene: NA; clone size: NA; V gene: TRBV5-6; J gene: TRBJ2-7; CDR3 protein: CASSLFSGSEQYF; CDR3 DNA: TGTGCCAGCAGCTTGTTTTCAGGAAGCGAGCAGTACTTC
D gene: NA; clone size: once; V gene: TRBV28; J gene: TRBJ2-1; CDR3 protein: CASTSSSGISGEQFF; CDR3 DNA: TGTGCCAGCACTTCCTCGTCCGGGATTTCCGGTGAGCAGTTCTTC
D gene: NA; clone size: NA; V gene: TRBV6-1; J gene: TRBJ1-2; CDR3 protein: CASRETGPANYGYTF; CDR3 DNA: TGTGCCAGCAGAGAAACAGGTCCGGCTAACTATGGCTACACCTTC
D gene: NA; clone size: NA; V gene: TRBV5-4; J gene: TRBJ2-7; CDR3 protein: CASSLGRDEQYF; CDR3 DNA: TGTGCCAGCAGCTTGGGCAGGGACGAGCAGTACTTC
D gene: TRBD2; clone size: few; V gene: TRBV19; J gene: TRBJ2-1; CDR3 protein: CASSILAGGSYNEQFF; CDR3 DNA: TGTGCCAGTAGTATTCTAGCGGGGGGCTCCTACAATGAGCAGTTCTTC
D gene: NA; clone size: NA; V gene: TRBV30; J gene: TRBJ1-4; CDR3 protein: CAWVQSAGKLFF; CDR3 DNA: TGTGCCTGGGTTCAGAGTGCGGGAAAACTGTTTTTT
D gene: TRBD2; clone size: NA; V gene: TRBV6-1; J gene: TRBJ2-7; CDR3 protein: CASSSTLGRAYEQYF; CDR3 DNA: TGTGCCAGCAGTTCAACTCTAGGGAGGGCCTACGAGCAGTACTTC
D gene: NA; clone size: NA; V gene: TRBV28; J gene: TRBJ1-5; CDR3 protein: CASSMWWGVQPQHF; CDR3 DNA: TGTGCCAGCAGTATGTGGTGGGGGGTTCAGCCCCAGCATTTT
D gene: TRBD1; clone size: NA; V gene: TRBV19; J gene: TRBJ1-6; CDR3 protein: CASSGGQASSYNSPLHF; CDR3 DNA: TGTGCCAGTAGCGGGGGACAGGCGAGCTCCTATAATTCACCCCTCCACTTT
D gene: NA; clone size: NA; V gene: TRBV30; J gene: TRBJ2-3; CDR3 protein: CAWSQGRTDTQYF; CDR3 DNA: TGTGCCTGGAGTCAGGGGAGAACAGATACGCAGTATTTT
D gene: NA; clone size: NA; V gene: TRBV27; J gene: TRBJ2-1; CDR3 protein: CASREIKGGDEQFF; CDR3 DNA: TGTGCCAGCAGGGAGATAAAGGGAGGCGATGAGCAGTTCTTC
D gene: TRBD1; clone size: NA; V gene: TRBV7-2; J gene: TRBJ1-3; CDR3 protein: CASSLRTGNGDTIYF; CDR3 DNA: TGTGCCAGCAGCTTACGGACAGGGAACGGGGACACCATATATTTT
D gene: TRBD2; clone size: NA; V gene: TRBV5-5; J gene: TRBJ2-1; CDR3 protein: CASRGAGDSNEQFF; CDR3 DNA: TGTGCCAGCAGGGGAGCGGGAGATAGTAATGAGCAGTTCTTC
D gene: NA; clone size: once; V gene: TRBV28; J gene: TRBJ1-1; CDR3 protein: CASSRPREIEAFF; CDR3 DNA: TGTGCCAGCAGCCGCCCTCGTGAGATTGAGGCTTTCTTT
D gene: TRBD1; clone size: NA; V gene: TRBV19; J gene: TRBJ1-1; CDR3 protein: CASSLYSQGASNTEAFF; CDR3 DNA: TGTGCCAGTAGCCTATACAGCCAGGGGGCGTCGAACACTGAAGCTTTCTTT
D gene: NA; clone size: NA; V gene: TRBV10-1; J gene: TRBJ2-7; CDR3 protein: CASSFLESYEQYF; CDR3 DNA: TGCGCCAGCTCCTTCTTAGAGTCCTACGAGCAGTACTTC
D gene: NA; clone size: NA; V gene: TRBV15; J gene: TRBJ1-5; CDR3 protein: CATSSSNQPQHF; CDR3 DNA: TGTGCCACCAGCAGCTCCAATCAGCCCCAGCATTTT
D gene: NA; clone size: once; V gene: TRBV30; J gene: TRBJ2-3; CDR3 protein: CAWSPDSRPSADTQYF; CDR3 DNA: TGTGCCTGGAGTCCCGACTCCCGGCCCTCTGCAGATACGCAGTATTTT
D gene: TRBD2; clone size: NA; V gene: TRBV29-1; J gene: TRBJ2-1; CDR3 protein: CSVEAGSGNYNEQFF; CDR3 DNA: TGCAGCGTTGAAGCGGGTAGCGGGAACTACAATGAGCAGTTCTTC
D gene: TRBD1; clone size: NA; V gene: TRBV2; J gene: TRBJ1-1; CDR3 protein: CASTRDREAEAFF; CDR3 DNA: TGTGCCAGTACCAGGGACAGGGAGGCTGAAGCTTTCTTT
D gene: NA; clone size: NA; V gene: TRBV2; J gene: TRBJ1-2; CDR3 protein: CASSAGIYGYTF; CDR3 DNA: TGTGCCAGCAGTGCAGGGATTTACGGCTACACCTTC
D gene: NA; clone size: once; V gene: TRBV9; J gene: TRBJ2-3; CDR3 protein: CASSVGAGGTDTQYF; CDR3 DNA: TGTGCCAGCAGCGTAGGAGCGGGCGGCACAGATACGCAGTATTTT
D gene: TRBD1; clone size: NA; V gene: TRBV5-6; J gene: TRBJ2-5; CDR3 protein: CASSLPGGARETQYF; CDR3 DNA: TGTGCCAGCAGCTTGCCAGGGGGCGCGCGGGAGACCCAGTACTTC
D gene: NA; clone size: NA; V gene: TRBV27; J gene: TRBJ2-3; CDR3 protein: CASSLSFDLSVHTQYF; CDR3 DNA: TGTGCCAGCAGTCTCTCCTTTGACCTTAGCGTTCATACGCAGTATTTT
D gene: TRBD1; clone size: NA; V gene: TRBV27; J gene: TRBJ2-7; CDR3 protein: CASSLSQTGVYEQYF; CDR3 DNA: TGTGCCAGCAGTTTATCCCAGACAGGGGTGTACGAGCAGTACTTC
D gene: NA; clone size: medium-sized; V gene: TRBV28; J gene: TRBJ1-1; CDR3 protein: CASSLTSASGEAFF; CDR3 DNA: TGTGCCAGCAGTCTAACAAGCGCCTCTGGTGAAGCTTTCTTT
D gene: TRBD2; clone size: NA; V gene: TRBV4-2; J gene: TRBJ2-5; CDR3 protein: CASSQDPGTSGFQETQYF; CDR3 DNA: TGTGCCAGCAGCCAAGATCCAGGGACTAGCGGTTTTCAAGAGACCCAGTACTTC
D gene: NA; clone size: NA; V gene: TRBV5-1; J gene: TRBJ2-7; CDR3 protein: CASRPTPEYEQYF; CDR3 DNA: TGCGCCAGCAGGCCTACCCCGGAGTACGAGCAGTACTTC
D gene: NA; clone size: NA; V gene: TRBV30; J gene: TRBJ1-1; CDR3 protein: CAWSVAGFGTEAFF; CDR3 DNA: TGTGCCTGGAGTGTAGCCGGGTTCGGCACTGAAGCTTTCTTT
D gene: TRBD1; clone size: few; V gene: TRBV4-1; J gene: TRBJ1-2; CDR3 protein: CASSQGQGVIYGYTF; CDR3 DNA: TGCGCCAGCAGCCAGGGACAGGGGGTTATCTATGGCTACACCTTC
D gene: TRBD2; clone size: once; V gene: TRBV4-1; J gene: TRBJ2-7; CDR3 protein: CASSQDWGGRLDEQYF; CDR3 DNA: TGCGCCAGCAGCCAAGACTGGGGGGGAAGATTGGACGAGCAGTACTTC
D gene: NA; clone size: NA; V gene: TRBV19; J gene: TRBJ2-2; CDR3 protein: CASSTQSANTGELFF; CDR3 DNA: TGTGCCAGTAGTACACAAAGCGCCAACACCGGGGAGCTGTTTTTT
D gene: TRBD1; clone size: NA; V gene: TRBV30; J gene: TRBJ2-7; CDR3 protein: CACLQGYEQYF; CDR3 DNA: TGTGCCTGCCTACAGGGGTACGAGCAGTACTTC
D gene: NA; clone size: NA; V gene: TRBV5-1; J gene: TRBJ1-3; CDR3 protein: CASSLGGSGNTIYF; CDR3 DNA: TGCGCCAGCAGCCTGGGAGGTTCTGGAAACACCATATATTTT